Listed below are T cell receptor beta chains from one sample, sequenced in a study of cytomegalovirus exposure and HLA in healthy donors. Produced via immunoSEQ multiplex PCR; TCRdb's table is partial and in-frame only. The sample carries 150,000 to 200,000 clones, roughly 85% recorded once. Material for sequencing was PBMCs. These receptors were taken from a man between 40 and 49 years old in good health and CMV-seropositive. CDR3s include the opening cysteine and the closing phenylalanine or tryptophan. Each record gives: V gene, clone size, J gene, D gene, CDR3 DNA, CDR3 protein. The D gene is left open where the match is weak. Where a row states a size, it is once, few, many or the class of an expanded clone; other rows omit it.

>TRBV6-5|.|TRBJ1-1|.
TGTGCCAGCAGTTCTTTTTTTCCGAACACTGAAGCTTTCTTT
CASSSFFPNTEAFF
>TRBV2|.|TRBJ2-1|TRBD2
TGTGCCAGCGGGACTAGCTGGGACAATGAGCAGTTCTTC
CASGTSWDNEQFF
>TRBV18|.|TRBJ2-2|.
TGTGCCAGCTCACCCGGGATAAACACCGGGGAGCTGTTTTTT
CASSPGINTGELFF
>TRBV19|.|TRBJ2-3|.
TGTGCCAGTAGTCAGAACACAGATACGCAGTATTTT
CASSQNTDTQYF
>TRBV28|.|TRBJ1-5|.
TGTGCCAGCAGTTTATGGAAGGGGTCGAGCGTGGGTCAGCCCCAGCATTTT
CASSLWKGSSVGQPQHF
>TRBV2|.|TRBJ1-6|TRBD1
TGTGCCAGCATACTTGGTTTGGGACAGCCTAATTCACCCCTCCACTTT
CASILGLGQPNSPLHF
>TRBV19|.|TRBJ2-6|.
TGTGCCAGTAGTATCAGTGCCGGGGCCAACGTCCTGACTTTC
CASSISAGANVLTF
>TRBV18|once|TRBJ2-5|TRBD1
TGTGCCAGCTCACCGGGACAGGGTGCAGAGACCCAGTACTTC
CASSPGQGAETQYF
>TRBV7-2|.|TRBJ2-7|TRBD2
TGTGCCAGCAGCTGGGGACTAGCGGGAGGGCTGGACGAGCAGTACTTC
CASSWGLAGGLDEQYF
>TRBV7-9|.|TRBJ2-1|TRBD2
TGTGCCAGCAGCTTAGGTAGCGGGGGATTTTCCTACAATGAGCAGTTCTTC
CASSLGSGGFSYNEQFF
>TRBV9|.|TRBJ1-2|.
TGTGCCAGCAGCGCCCAGGGCTCTCCCTATGGCTACACCTTC
CASSAQGSPYGYTF
>TRBV6-5|few|TRBJ2-5|.
TGTGCCAGCTCTTCATGGGAGATGAACCAAGAGACCCAGTACTTC
CASSSWEMNQETQYF
>TRBV19|.|TRBJ2-1|.
TGTGCCAGTAGTAAAGGGGGTTACAATGAGCAGTTCTTC
CASSKGGYNEQFF
>TRBV28|.|TRBJ2-3|.
TGTGCCAGCAGCCCCGTGAGCACAGATACGCAGTATTTT
CASSPVSTDTQYF
>TRBV10-3|.|TRBJ2-2|TRBD2
TGTGCCATCAGTGAGTCTAAGGGACTAGCGGACACCGGGGAGCTGTTTTTT
CAISESKGLADTGELFF
>TRBV11-3|.|TRBJ2-7|.
TGTGCCAGCAGCTTAGCCGCCTACGAGCAGTACTTC
CASSLAAYEQYF
>TRBV19|.|TRBJ2-5|TRBD2
TGTGCCAGTAGTAAGACTAGCGCCGATACCCAGTACTTC
CASSKTSADTQYF
>TRBV18|once|TRBJ2-7|.
TGTGCCAGCTCATACGGGACCTACGAGCAGTACTTC
CASSYGTYEQYF
>TRBV6-1|.|TRBJ2-7|TRBD1
TGTGCCAGCAGTGAACCCGGGACAGGCTACGAGCAGTACTTC
CASSEPGTGYEQYF
>TRBV29-1|.|TRBJ1-4|.
TGCAGCGTCGGGACAAGGGGGGGTGAAAAACTGTTTTTT
CSVGTRGGEKLFF
>TRBV5-1|few|TRBJ2-3|TRBD2
TGCGCCAGCAGTTCCATAGCGGGAGTGAGGGTGACAGATACGCAGTATTTT
CASSSIAGVRVTDTQYF
>TRBV19|.|TRBJ1-1|TRBD1
TGTGCCAGTACCCGTCCCCCCACCGGGACAGGTGAAGCTTTCTTT
CASTRPPTGTGEAFF
>TRBV10-3|.|TRBJ2-7|.
TGTGCCACCGCGGCCGGGCAGGGCTACGAGCAGTACTTC
CATAAGQGYEQYF
>TRBV5-6|.|TRBJ2-2|.
TGTGCCAGCAGCTGGCGTAGCGTCACCGGGGAGCTGTTTTTT
CASSWRSVTGELFF
>TRBV15|few|TRBJ2-7|.
TGTGCCACCAGCAGAGGGACACCTCCTTCCTACGAGCAGTACTTC
CATSRGTPPSYEQYF
>TRBV6-5|.|TRBJ2-7|.
TGTGCCAGTAAACCGGGGGGCGCCCCTGACGAGCAGTACTTC
CASKPGGAPDEQYF
>TRBV6-1|.|TRBJ1-2|TRBD1
TGTGCCAGCAGACTCCAAGCAGGGGGTGGTAGCTACACCTTC
CASRLQAGGGSYTF
>TRBV28|.|TRBJ1-1|TRBD1
TGTGCCAGCAGACAAACAGGGGCGGTGACTGAAGCTTTCTTT
CASRQTGAVTEAFF
>TRBV13|.|TRBJ2-1|.
TGTGCCAGCAGCTTAGTTCGGGTCCCCAATGAGCAGTTCTTC
CASSLVRVPNEQFF
>TRBV2|.|TRBJ2-7|TRBD2
TGTGCCAGCAGTGAGGGGGCTAGCGGGAGGTACGAGCAGTACTTC
CASSEGASGRYEQYF
>TRBV5-1|.|TRBJ2-6|.
TGCGCCAGCAGCTCAGGGGCGGTCGTCTCTGGGGCCAACGGCCTGACTTTC
CASSSGAVVSGANGLTF
>TRBV28|.|TRBJ1-6|.
TGTGCCAGCAGCCGTCGACCGGGGGGGGCTATACCCCTCCACTTT
CASSRRPGGAIPLHF
>TRBV2|.|TRBJ2-3|TRBD2
TGTGCCAGCCGTCGTACTCCGGGAGGGATGACAGATACGCAGTATTTT
CASRRTPGGMTDTQYF